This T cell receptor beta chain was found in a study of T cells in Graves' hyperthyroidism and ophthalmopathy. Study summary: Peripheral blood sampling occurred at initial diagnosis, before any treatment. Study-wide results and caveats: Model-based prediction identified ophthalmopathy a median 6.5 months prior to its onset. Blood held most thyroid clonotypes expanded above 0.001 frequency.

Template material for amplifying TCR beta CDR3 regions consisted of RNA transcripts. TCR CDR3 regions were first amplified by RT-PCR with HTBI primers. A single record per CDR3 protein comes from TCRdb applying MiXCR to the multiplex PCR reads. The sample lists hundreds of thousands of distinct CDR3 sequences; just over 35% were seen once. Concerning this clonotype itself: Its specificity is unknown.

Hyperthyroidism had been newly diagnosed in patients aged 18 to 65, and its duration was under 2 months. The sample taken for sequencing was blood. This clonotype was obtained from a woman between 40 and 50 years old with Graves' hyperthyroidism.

The CDR3 DNA follows: TGTGCCATCAGGGGACAGGGTAGATACGAGCAGTACTTC. As protein: CAIRGQGRYEQYF. The chain uses TRBV10-3 and TRBJ2-7, with 9 nucleotides matching TRBD1. Trimming took 6 bases from V and 4 from J; bases not matched to a gene: 4. Per germline, CDR1 ENHRY and CDR2 SYGVKD. The CDR3 length is 13 residues.